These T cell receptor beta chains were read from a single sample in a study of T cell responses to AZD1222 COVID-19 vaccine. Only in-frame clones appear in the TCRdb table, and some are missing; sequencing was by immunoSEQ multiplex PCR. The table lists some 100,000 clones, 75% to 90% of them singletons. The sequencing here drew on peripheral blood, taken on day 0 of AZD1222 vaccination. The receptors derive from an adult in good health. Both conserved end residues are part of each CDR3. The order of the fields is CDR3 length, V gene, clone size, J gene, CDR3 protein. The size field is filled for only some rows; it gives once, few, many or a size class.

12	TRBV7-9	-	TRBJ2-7	CASSHRVSEQYF
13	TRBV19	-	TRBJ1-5	CASSNAMGQPQHF
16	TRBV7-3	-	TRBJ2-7	CASSLRGGGGRYEQYF
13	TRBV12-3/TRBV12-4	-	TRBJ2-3	CASSLGYTDTQYF
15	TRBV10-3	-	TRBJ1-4	CAISEGGQGSEKLFF
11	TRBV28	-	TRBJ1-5	CASSYSQPQHF
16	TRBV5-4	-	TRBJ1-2	CASSSGQGIANYGYTF
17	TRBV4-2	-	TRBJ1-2	CASSQELGTVSNYGYTF
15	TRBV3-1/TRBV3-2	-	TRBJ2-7	CASSQERPSGNEQYF
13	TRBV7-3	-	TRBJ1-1	CASSPLGGTEAFF
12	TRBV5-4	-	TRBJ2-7	CASSVQGYEQYF
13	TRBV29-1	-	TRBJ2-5	CSVEDPRQETQYF
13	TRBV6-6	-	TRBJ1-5	CASSYDSNQPQHF
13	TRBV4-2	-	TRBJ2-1	CASSQVGLPEQFF
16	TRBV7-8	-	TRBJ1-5	CASSSDRGRGHQPQHF
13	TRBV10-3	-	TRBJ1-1	CAISVQGNTEAFF
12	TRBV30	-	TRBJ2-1	CAWSGGRNEQFF
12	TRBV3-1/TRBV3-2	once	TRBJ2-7	CASSQLAHEQYF
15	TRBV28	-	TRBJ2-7	CASTIQSRGSYEQYF
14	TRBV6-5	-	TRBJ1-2	CASSFAPWGYGYTF
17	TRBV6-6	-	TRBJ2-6	CASSRLAGSSGANVLTF
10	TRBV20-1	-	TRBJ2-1	CSAYMGEQFF
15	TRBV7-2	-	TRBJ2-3	CASRSAGGGTDTQYF
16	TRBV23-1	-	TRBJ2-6	CASSRIQRSGANVLTF
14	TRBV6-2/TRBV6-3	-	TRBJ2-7	CASSYGAGVNEQYF
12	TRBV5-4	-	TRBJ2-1	CASSSVQFEQFF
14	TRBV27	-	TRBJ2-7	CAGPRRGSRYEQYF
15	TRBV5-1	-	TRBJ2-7	CASSLARTGRGEQYF
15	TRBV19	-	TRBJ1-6	CASTPTGERNSPLHF
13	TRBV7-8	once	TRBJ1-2	CASSSVVGEGYTF
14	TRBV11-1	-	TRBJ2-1	CASTSGGSDNEQFF
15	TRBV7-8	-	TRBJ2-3	CASSFRGGYTDTQYF
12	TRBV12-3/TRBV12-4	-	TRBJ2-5	CASSPNPDPQYF
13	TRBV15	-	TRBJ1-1	CATSREGGAEAFF
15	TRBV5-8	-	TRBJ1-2	CASSLDRGEAHGYTF
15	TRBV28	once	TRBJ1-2	CASSPNDWGLYGYTF